Detailed here is one T cell receptor beta chain. Its antigen is not known. Clones were read by immunoSEQ multiplex PCR, and TCRdb kept only the in-frame ones, dropping some. The sample lists 85,000 to 110,000 clones, roughly 87% seen once, with about 5% in the top ten. This sample was taken from a study of T cell responses to AZD1222 COVID-19 vaccine. Study results and caveats: Without day 14 samples, only post-peak T cell repertoires were studied.

The clonotype comes from an adult in good health. The sample was peripheral blood, taken on day 0 of AZD1222 vaccination.

The CDR3 sequence is CASSLGDRGHGYTF. As DNA, the CDR3 is TGCGCCAGCAGCTTGGGGGACAGGGGGCATGGCTACACCTTC. The rearrangement joins TRBV5-1 to TRBJ1-2; 12 nucleotides align to TRBD1. Germline V gene lookup returns CDR1 SGHRS and CDR2 YFSETQ. Trimming removed 0 bases from V and 6 bases from J; junction bases left unmatched: 0. This CDR3 comprises 14 residues.